This T cell receptor (beta chain) appears in the sequencing data of a study of blood T cell repertoires in COVID-19 (dated by TCRdb to the early 2020s). Regarding the research as a whole: Samples from collaborators originated in the United States, Italy and Spain and spanned both the acute and convalescent phases of COVID-19. Nearly every sample came with metadata listing a de-identified subject ID, COVID-19 status, age in years and sex. HLA class I and class II types, where available, came from metadata supplied by the sample provider rather than from assay-based typing. The material from the prospective study consisted of cDNA or gDNA derived from T cells, B-cell-depleted T cells, or PBMCs. The samples were drawn from the first 160 participants of the ongoing ImmuneRACE study and from 1,254 subjects provided by 6 global collaborators. Subjects who had been exposed to COVID-19, were actively infected with it, or had recovered from it provided the deeply sampled blood TCRbeta repertoires that made up the dataset. A freely available public database, intended as a resource for researchers studying the immune response to SARS-CoV-2, is where the repertoires were released.

TCRbeta CDR3 regions were amplified from genomic DNA by means of the immunoSEQ Assay, a bias-controlled multiplex PCR. The authors' pipeline ran thus. Nucleated cell counts per sample were estimated from amplification of reference gene primers within the assay. To quantify the absolute abundance of each unique TCRbeta CDR3 rearrangement, sequence reads were collapsed and filtered. Productive Simpson clonality was computed per sample as the square root of Simpson's diversity index over productive rearrangements. TCRdb re-hosts the immuneACCESS table, in-frame sequences only. Its copies lack some clones; in the studies checked, an unresolved V gene accounts for under half of them, and the cause for the rest is not known. V, J and clone size derive from that table, while D and trimming were established from the DNA sequence. In all, the sample holds roughly 68,000 clones, and around four fifths of those were seen once. About 10% of the sample is taken by the ten largest.

Beyond this particular receptor, the publication reports: How much clinical and demographic metadata was included differed by source and by participant, and the metadata was provided uncurated.

A remark on this clone: Its antigen is still unknown. Within one base of it there is no much larger clone, and no base qualities were kept.

Collaborating institutions collected whole blood in K2EDTA tubes following their own protocols. For TCRbeta analysis, collaborators shipped samples in one of three forms: frozen whole blood, isolated PBMCs, or DNA extracted from either of those sample types. This TCR was recovered from a woman in her forties or fifties with acute or convalescent COVID-19. Sequencing was carried out using peripheral blood.

This receptor has the CDR3 CATSRPGPPSNYGYTF. Read as DNA, the sequence is TGTGCCACCAGCAGACCAGGGCCCCCCTCTAACTATGGCTACACCTTC. The chain is encoded by TRBV15 joined to TRBJ1-2; a tentative D call is TRBD1 (5 bases match). The CDR3 measures 16 amino acids from cysteine to phenylalanine. Left in the record is the CDR3 DNA by itself, 48 bases read in frame from the first base. CDR1 and CDR2 were assigned from the germline V gene (reference sequence) as LNHNV and YYDKDF. Trimming costs V 2 bases and J 0 bases, and their ends lie 13 bases apart.